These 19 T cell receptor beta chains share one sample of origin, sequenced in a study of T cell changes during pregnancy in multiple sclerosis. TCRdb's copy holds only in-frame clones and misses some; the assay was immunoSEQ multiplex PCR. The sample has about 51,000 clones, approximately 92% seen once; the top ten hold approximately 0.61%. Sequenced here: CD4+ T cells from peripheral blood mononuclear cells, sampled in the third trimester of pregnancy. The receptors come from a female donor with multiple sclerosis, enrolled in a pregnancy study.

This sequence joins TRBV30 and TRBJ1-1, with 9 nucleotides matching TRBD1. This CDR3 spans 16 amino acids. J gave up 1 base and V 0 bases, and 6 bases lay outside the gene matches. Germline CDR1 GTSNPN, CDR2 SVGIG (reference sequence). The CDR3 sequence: CAWSVWTGAANTEAFF. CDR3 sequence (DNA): TGTGCCTGGAGTGTTTGGACAGGGGCCGCGAACACTGAAGCTTTCTTT.

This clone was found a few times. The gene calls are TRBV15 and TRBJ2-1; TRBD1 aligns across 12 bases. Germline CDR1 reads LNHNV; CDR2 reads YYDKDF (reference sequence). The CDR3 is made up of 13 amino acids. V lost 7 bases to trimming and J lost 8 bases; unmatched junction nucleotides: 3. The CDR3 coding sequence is TGTGCCACCACCCGGGACAGGGGGCATGAGCAGTTCTTC. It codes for CATTRDRGHEQFF.

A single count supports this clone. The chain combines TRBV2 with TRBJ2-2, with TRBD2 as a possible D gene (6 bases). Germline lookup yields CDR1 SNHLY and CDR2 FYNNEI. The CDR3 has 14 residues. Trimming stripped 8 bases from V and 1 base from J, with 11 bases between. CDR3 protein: CASSLARNTGELFF. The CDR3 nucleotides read TGTGCCAGCTCGCTAGCGAGGAACACCGGGGAGCTGTTTTTT.

This CDR3 is CATSREDYARADTQYF. The CDR3 region has the DNA TGTGCCACCAGCAGAGAAGATTACGCACGGGCAGATACGCAGTATTTT. The chain uses TRBV15 and TRBJ2-3; D unclear. The CDR3 consists of 16 residues. Germline CDR1 LNHNV, CDR2 YYDKDF (reference sequence). The V end lost 0 bases, the J end lost 4 bases, and 14 bases lay between the germline ends. The variable domain in full, with the rest retrieved from reference TRBV15 and TRBJ2-3, is DAMVIQNPRYQVTQFGKPVTLSCSQTLNHNVMYWYQQKSSQAPKLLFHYYDKDFNNEADTPDNFQSRRPNTSFCFLDIRSPGLGDTAMYLCATSREDYARADTQYFGPGTRLTVL.

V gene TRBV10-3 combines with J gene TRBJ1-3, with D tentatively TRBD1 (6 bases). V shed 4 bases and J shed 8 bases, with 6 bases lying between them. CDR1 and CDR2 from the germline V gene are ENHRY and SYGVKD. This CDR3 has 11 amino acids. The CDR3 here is CAISAGDTIYF. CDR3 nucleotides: TGTGCCATCAGTGCAGGGGACACCATATATTTT.

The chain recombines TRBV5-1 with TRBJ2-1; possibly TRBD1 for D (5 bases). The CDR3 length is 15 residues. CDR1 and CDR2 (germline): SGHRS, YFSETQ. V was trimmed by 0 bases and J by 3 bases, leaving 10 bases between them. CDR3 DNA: TGCGCCAGCAGCTTGGAACAGGCCCTCTACAATGAGCAGTTCTTC. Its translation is CASSLEQALYNEQFF.

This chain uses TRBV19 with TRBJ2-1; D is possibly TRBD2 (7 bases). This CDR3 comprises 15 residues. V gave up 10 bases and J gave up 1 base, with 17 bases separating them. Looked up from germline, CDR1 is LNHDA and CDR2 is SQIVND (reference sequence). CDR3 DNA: TGTGCCACGGGGGCTAGCGGATTTTCCTACAATGAGCAGTTCTTC. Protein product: CATGASGFSYNEQFF.

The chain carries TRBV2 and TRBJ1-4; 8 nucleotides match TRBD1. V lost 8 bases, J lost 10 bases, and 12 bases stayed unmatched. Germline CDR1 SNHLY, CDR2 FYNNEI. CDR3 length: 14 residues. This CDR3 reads CASVRTGPEGKLFF. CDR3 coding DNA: TGTGCCAGCGTACGGACAGGGCCCGAAGGAAAACTGTTTTTT.

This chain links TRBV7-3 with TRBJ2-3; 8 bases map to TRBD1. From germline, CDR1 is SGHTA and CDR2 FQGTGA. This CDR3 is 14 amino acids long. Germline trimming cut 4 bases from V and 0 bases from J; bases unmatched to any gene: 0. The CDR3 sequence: CASSWTGSTDTQYF. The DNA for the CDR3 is TGTGCCAGCAGCTGGACAGGGAGCACAGATACGCAGTATTTT.

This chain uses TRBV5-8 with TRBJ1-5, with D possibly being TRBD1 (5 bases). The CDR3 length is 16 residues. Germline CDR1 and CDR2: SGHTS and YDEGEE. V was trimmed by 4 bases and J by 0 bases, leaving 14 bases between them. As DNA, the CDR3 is TGTGCCAGCAGCCGAATTGACAGACATAGCAATCAGCCCCAGCATTTT. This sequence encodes CASSRIDRHSNQPQHF.

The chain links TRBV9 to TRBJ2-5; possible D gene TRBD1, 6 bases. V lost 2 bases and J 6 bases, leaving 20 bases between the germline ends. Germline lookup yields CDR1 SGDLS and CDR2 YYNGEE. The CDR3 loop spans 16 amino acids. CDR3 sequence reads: CASSVSGTPNGQTQYF. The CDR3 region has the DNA TGTGCCAGCAGCGTGTCCGGGACACCTAACGGGCAGACCCAGTACTTC.

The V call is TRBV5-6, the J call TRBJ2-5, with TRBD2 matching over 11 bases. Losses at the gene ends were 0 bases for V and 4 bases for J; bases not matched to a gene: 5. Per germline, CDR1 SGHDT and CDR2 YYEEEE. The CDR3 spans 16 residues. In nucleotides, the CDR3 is TGTGCCAGCAGCTTGGGCTCGCTAGCGGGAGGAGAGACCCAGTACTTC. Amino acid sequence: CASSLGSLAGGETQYF.

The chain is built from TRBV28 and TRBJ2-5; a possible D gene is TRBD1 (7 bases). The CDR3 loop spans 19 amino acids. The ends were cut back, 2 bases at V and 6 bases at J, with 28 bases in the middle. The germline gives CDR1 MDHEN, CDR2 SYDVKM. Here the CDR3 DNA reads TGTGCCAGCAGTTTAAAAGGGGGCGGGACACCGGTGTTACAAAAGACCCAGTACTTC. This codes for CASSLKGGGTPVLQKTQYF.

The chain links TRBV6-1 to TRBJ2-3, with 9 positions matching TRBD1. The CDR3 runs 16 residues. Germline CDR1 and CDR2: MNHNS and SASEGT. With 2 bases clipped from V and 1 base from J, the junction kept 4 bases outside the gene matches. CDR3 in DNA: TGTGCCAGCAGTGAACCACAGGGGGCTGGCACAGATACGCAGTATTTT. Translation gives CASSEPQGAGTDTQYF.

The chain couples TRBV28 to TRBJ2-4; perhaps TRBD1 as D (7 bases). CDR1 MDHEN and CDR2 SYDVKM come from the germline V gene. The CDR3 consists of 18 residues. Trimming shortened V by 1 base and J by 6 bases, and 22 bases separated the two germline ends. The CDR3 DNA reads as TGTGCCAGCAGTTTATTGGGGCCTCCGGCGGGACAGATAAACATTCAGTACTTC. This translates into CASSLLGPPAGQINIQYF.

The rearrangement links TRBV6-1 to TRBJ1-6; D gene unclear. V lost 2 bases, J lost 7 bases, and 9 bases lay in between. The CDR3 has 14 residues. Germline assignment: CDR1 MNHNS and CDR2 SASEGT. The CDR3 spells CASSEFSGNSPLHF. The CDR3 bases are TGTGCCAGCAGTGAATTTTCCGGGAATTCACCCCTCCACTTT.

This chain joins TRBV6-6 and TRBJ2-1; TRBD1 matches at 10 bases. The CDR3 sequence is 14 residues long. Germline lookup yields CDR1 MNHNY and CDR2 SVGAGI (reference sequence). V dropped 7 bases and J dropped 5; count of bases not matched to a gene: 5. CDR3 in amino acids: CASIRDRGNNEQFF. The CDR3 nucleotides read TGTGCCAGCATCAGGGACAGGGGAAACAATGAGCAGTTCTTC.

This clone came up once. The CDR3 nucleotides are TGTGCCAGTCGGACAGCGGTAAGGTCTGGCGAGCAGTACTTC. Its translation: CASRTAVRSGEQYF. The V call is TRBV19, the J call TRBJ2-7; perhaps TRBD1 as D (6 bases). The CDR3 is 14 residues long. V gave up 8 bases and J gave up 6 bases, with 20 bases separating them. The V gene's germline CDR1 is LNHDA and CDR2 SQIVND (reference sequence).

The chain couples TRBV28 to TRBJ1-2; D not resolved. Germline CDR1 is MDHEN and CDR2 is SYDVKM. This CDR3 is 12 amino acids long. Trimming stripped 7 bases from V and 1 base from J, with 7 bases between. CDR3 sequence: CASTQVNYGYTF. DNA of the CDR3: TGTGCCAGCACCCAGGTTAACTATGGCTACACCTTC.